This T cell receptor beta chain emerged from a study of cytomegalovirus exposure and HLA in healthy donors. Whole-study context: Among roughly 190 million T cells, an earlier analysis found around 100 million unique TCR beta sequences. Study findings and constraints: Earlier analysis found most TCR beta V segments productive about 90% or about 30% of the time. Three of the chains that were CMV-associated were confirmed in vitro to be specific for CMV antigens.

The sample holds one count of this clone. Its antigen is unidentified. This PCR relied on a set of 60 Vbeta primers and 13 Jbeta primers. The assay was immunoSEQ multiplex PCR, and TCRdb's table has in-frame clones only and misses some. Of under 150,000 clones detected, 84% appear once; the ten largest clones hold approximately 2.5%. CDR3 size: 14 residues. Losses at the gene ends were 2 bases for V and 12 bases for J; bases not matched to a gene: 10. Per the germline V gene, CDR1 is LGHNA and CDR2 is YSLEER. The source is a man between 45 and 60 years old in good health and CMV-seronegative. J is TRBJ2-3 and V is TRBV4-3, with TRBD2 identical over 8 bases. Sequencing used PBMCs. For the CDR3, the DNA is TGCGCCAGCAGCCAAAACGGGGGGGCGGTGCGACAGTATTTT. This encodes CASSQNGGAVRQYF.